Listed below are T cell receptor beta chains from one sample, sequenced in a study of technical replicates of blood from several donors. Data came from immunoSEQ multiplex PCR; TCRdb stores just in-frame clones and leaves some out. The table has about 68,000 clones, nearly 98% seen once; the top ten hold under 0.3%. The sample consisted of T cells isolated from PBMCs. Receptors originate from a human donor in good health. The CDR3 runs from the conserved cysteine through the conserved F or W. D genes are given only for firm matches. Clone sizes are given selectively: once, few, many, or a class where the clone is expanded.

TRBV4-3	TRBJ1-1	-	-	CASSQDLRGNTEAFF	TGCGCCAGCAGCCAAGATCTCAGGGGGAACACTGAAGCTTTCTTT
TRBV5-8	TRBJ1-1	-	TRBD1	CASSLALTGRNTEAFF	TGTGCCAGCAGCTTGGCCCTGACAGGGCGGAACACTGAAGCTTTCTTT
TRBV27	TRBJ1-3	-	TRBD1	CASRPGQGRGQSGNTIYF	TGTGCCAGTCGACCGGGACAGGGCCGCGGGCAATCTGGAAACACCATATATTTT
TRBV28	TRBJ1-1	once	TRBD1	CASSYSTGGTEAFF	TGTGCCAGCAGCTATTCTACAGGGGGCACTGAAGCTTTCTTT
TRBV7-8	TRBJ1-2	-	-	CASSEHRAANYGYTF	TGTGCCAGCAGCGAACACAGGGCAGCTAACTATGGCTACACCTTC
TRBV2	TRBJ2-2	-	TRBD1	CASRLDRAATGELFF	TGTGCCAGCAGACTGGACAGGGCGGCCACCGGGGAGCTGTTTTTT
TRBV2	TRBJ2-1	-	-	CASTELRTVSSYNEQFF	TGTGCCAGCACCGAACTTCGGACAGTGAGCTCCTACAATGAGCAGTTCTTC
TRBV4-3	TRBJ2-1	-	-	CASSQSQRPYNEQFF	TGCGCCAGCAGCCAATCCCAGCGACCCTACAATGAGCAGTTCTTC
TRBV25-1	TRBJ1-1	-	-	CASSTRKNTEAFF	TGTGCCAGCAGTACTAGGAAAAACACTGAAGCTTTCTTT
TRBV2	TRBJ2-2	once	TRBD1	CAWGTANTGELFF	TGTGCCTGGGGGACAGCGAACACCGGGGAGCTGTTTTTT
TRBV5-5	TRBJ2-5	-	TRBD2	CASSQGLAGGETQYF	TGTGCCAGCAGCCAGGGACTAGCGGGAGGAGAGACCCAGTACTTC
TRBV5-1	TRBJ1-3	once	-	CASSPGGVSGNTIYF	TGCGCCAGCAGCCCCGGAGGTGTCTCTGGAAACACCATATATTTT
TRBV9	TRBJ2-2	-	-	CVSSAQGNTGELFF	TGTGTCAGCAGCGCACAGGGGAACACCGGGGAGCTGTTTTTT
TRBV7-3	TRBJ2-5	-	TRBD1	CASSWGQGETQYF	TGTGCCAGCAGCTGGGGACAGGGTGAGACCCAGTACTTC
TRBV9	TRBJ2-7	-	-	CASSVGVGSTYEQYF	TGTGCCAGCAGCGTAGGCGTCGGGAGTACGTACGAGCAGTACTTC
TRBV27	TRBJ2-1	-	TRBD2	CASSPGLAGNEQFF	TGTGCCAGCAGCCCGGGACTAGCGGGTAATGAGCAGTTCTTC
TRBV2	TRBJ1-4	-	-	CASTPPSGEKLFF	TGTGCCAGCACTCCTCCTTCCGGTGAAAAACTGTTTTTT
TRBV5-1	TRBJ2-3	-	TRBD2	CASSLPLAGSTDTQYF	TGCGCCAGCAGCTTGCCCCTAGCGGGGAGCACAGATACGCAGTATTTT
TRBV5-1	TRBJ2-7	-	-	CASSLGLEQYF	TGCGCCAGCAGCTTGGGGCTCGAGCAGTACTTC
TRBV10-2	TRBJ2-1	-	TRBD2	CASSRTSGRDEQFF	TGCGCCAGCAGTAGGACTAGCGGGAGAGATGAGCAGTTCTTC
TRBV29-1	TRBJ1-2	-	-	CSVEVWTANYGYTF	TGCAGCGTTGAAGTCTGGACAGCTAACTATGGCTACACCTTC
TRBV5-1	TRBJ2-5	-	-	CASSSRRGETQYF	TGCGCCAGCAGCTCGCGCAGGGGAGAGACCCAGTACTTC
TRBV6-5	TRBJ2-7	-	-	CASSYRGSSYEQYF	TGTGCCAGCAGTTACAGGGGGAGCTCCTACGAGCAGTACTTC
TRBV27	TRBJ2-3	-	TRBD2	CASRDREDVTDTQYF	TGTGCCAGCAGAGATCGGGAGGACGTCACAGATACGCAGTATTTT
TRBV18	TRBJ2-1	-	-	CASALSGTYNEQFF	TGTGCCAGCGCTCTTAGCGGCACGTACAATGAGCAGTTCTTC
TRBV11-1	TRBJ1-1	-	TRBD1	CASSENRGKAFF	TGTGCCAGCAGCGAAAACAGGGGCAAAGCTTTCTTT
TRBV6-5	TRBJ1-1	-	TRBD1	CASSYDIRGSTEAFF	TGTGCCAGCAGTTACGATATCAGGGGGAGCACTGAAGCTTTCTTT
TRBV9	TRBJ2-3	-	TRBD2	CASSVTSGTTSTDTQYF	TGTGCCAGCAGCGTAACTAGCGGGACTACAAGCACAGATACGCAGTATTTT
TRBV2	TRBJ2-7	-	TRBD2	CASTGGQDEQYF	TGTGCCAGCACGGGGGGGCAGGATGAGCAGTACTTC